This TCR beta chain was sequenced in a study of T cell repertoires in cytomegalovirus infection. For the study at large: HLA-B-restricted CMV epitopes that are well studied were used alongside recently identified HLA-C-restricted ones. It was the public TCR beta signatures that indicated both CMV infection and matching HLA type.

TCRdb analysed the reads with MiXCR anew, one entry per CDR3 protein. The sample includes 700,000 to 850,000 distinct CDR3 sequences, around a third of them seen just once. Study conclusions and caveats: Clonotype analysis showed dominance of the ex vivo response by HLA-C-restricted CMV-specific TCR beta clonotypes. The study identified carriers of CMV plus the relevant HLA from cumulative public TCR beta family frequency.

This CDR3 is built from 14 residues. The V gene's germline CDR1 is MGHDK and CDR2 SYGVNS. Losses at the gene ends were 5 bases for V and 7 bases for J; bases not matched to a gene: 10. Concerning this clonotype: Its antigen is not identified.

Sequencing used cultured CD8+ T cells from PBMCs, obtained from culture after CMV antigen stimulation. The chain is built from TRBV25-1 and TRBJ2-7, with 8 positions matching TRBD1. The sequence was obtained from a human donor in good health (CMV status not recorded). Some clones in this sample may be carry-over from other donors' samples. DNA of the CDR3: TGTGCCAGCAGTCCCCTTCAGGGGGCGCGGGAGCAGTACTTC. Translation: CASSPLQGAREQYF.